This T cell receptor beta chain came from a study of OX40 agonist ivuxolimab in advanced cancers. Study summary: Prior anti-PD-1, anti-PD-L1 or anti-CTLA-4 therapy did not bar entry, and approximately 40% had some. Findings and caveats of the study: Fewer expanded clones were found on average in CD4+ than in CD8+ T cells.

CDR3 length equals 12 residues. Trimming shortened V by 7 bases and J by 0 bases, and 6 bases separated the two germline ends. Germline loops: CDR1 MNHEY, CDR2 SMNVEV (reference sequence). In the case of this clone: Its antigen is not known.

Libraries were prepared by immunoSEQ multiplex PCR; TCRdb keeps only in-frame clonotypes and omits some of them. This table has 69,000 or so clones, 80% to 90% appearing once. The chain is built from TRBV27 and TRBJ1-1, with D hard to call. The receptor was isolated from an adult with an advanced solid tumor such as melanoma, head and neck, liver or kidney cancer. Sequencing was performed on CD4+ or CD8+ T cells sorted from blood, taken in a trial of the OX40 agonist ivuxolimab. The CDR3 reads CASMHLNTEAFF. CDR3 bases: TGTGCCAGCATGCATCTGAACACTGAAGCTTTCTTT.